One sample yielded the 30 T cell receptor beta chains listed below, sequenced in a study of T cells in women clearing cervical HPV infection. Generated by immunoSEQ multiplex PCR, the TCRdb table keeps only in-frame clones and is missing some. The sample has around 12,000 clones. Sequencing input: blood buffy coat. Receptors were obtained from a woman aged 18 to 75 with a cervical HPV16 infection that either progressed to CIN3+ or cleared (not recorded which).

A note on this clone: The read terminates 3 residues ahead of where the CDR3 ends, so the germline J gene completes it. The chain recombines TRBV5-1 with TRBJ1-2; D gene ambiguous. The length of the CDR3 is 12 residues. Germline loops: CDR1 SGHRS, CDR2 YFSETQ. Here the CDR3 reads CASSSEAPAYTF. The CDR3 bases that were read are TGCGCCAGCAGCTCAGAGGCCCCCGCC.

About this clone: The CDR3 end falls 3 residues outside the read, so it is completed with the germline J gene. The chain combines TRBV10-3 with TRBJ2-7; 12 bases are shared with TRBD2. J gave up 5 bases and V 4 bases, and 3 bases lay outside the gene matches. This CDR3 is built from 14 residues. Germline lookup yields CDR1 ENHRY and CDR2 SYGVKD. The CDR3 reads CAISASGGANEQYF. The part of the CDR3 DNA that was read is TGTGCCATCAGTGCTAGCGGGGGGGCTAACGAG.

Comment on this clone: The read ends 3 residues early relative to the CDR3; the germline J gene fills the gap. V usage is TRBV7-6 and J usage is TRBJ1-2; the D is unclear. This CDR3 comprises 12 residues. Germline V gene lookup returns CDR1 SGHVS and CDR2 FNYEAQ. The CDR3 region is CASSYDSYDYTF. The CDR3 DNA, read in part, is TGTGCCAGCAGCTATGACTCCTACGAC.

By frequency, this clone registers medium-sized. The read terminates 3 residues before the CDR3 end, so the remaining end is supplied by the germline J gene. J is TRBJ1-2 and V is TRBV5-1, with a possible D match to TRBD1 (6 bases). CDR3 length equals 14 residues. Trimming left V 2 bases short and J 2 bases short, with 10 bases between. Germline V gives CDR1 SGHRS, CDR2 YFSETQ. Here the CDR3 reads CASSFNTGNYGYTF. The covered CDR3 bases are TGCGCCAGCAGCTTTAATACAGGGAACTATGGC.

Considering frequency, this clone is medium-sized. CDR3 DNA (partial): TGCGCCAGCAGTGAGGCCTCGGGGGGCCAGACC. This translates into CASSEASGGQT. The CDR3 reads in full as CASSEASGGQTQYF. V usage is TRBV10-1 and J usage is TRBJ2-5; maybe TRBD2 (7 bases). The CDR3 goes on 3 residues after the read ends, and that part is filled in from the germline J gene. CDR3 length equals 14 residues. From germline, CDR1 is WNHNN and CDR2 SYGVQD (reference sequence). V dropped 2 bases and J dropped 6 bases, with 13 bases sitting between them.

In regard to this clone: With the read ending 3 residues before the CDR3 end, the germline J gene is used to fill in that end. This sequence joins TRBV6-2 or TRBV6-3 and TRBJ1-5; TRBD1 matches 10 bases. The CDR3 sequence is 15 residues long. V trimming: 7 bases; J trimming: 7 bases; junction bases outside the gene matches: 10. The germline V gene encodes CDR1 MNHEY and CDR2 SVGEGT. Here the CDR3 reads CASNPGQGFRQPQHF. The sequenced part of the CDR3 DNA is TGTGCCAGCAATCCGGGACAGGGGTTTAGGCAGCCC.

To note about this clone: Read sequence stops 3 residues before the CDR3 end, and the germline J gene provides the missing end. The V and J genes are TRBV7-2 and TRBJ2-1; 7 bases align to TRBD1. Germline V gives CDR1 SGHTA, CDR2 FQGNSA. The V and J ends lost 1 base and 9 bases, in that order; junction bases with no gene match: 9. The CDR3 sequence is 15 residues long. The CDR3 bases that were read are TGTGCCAGCAGCTTAGTGTGGCAGGGGGAAGGTGAG. Its protein product is CASSLVWQGEGE. Given in full, the CDR3 is CASSLVWQGEGEQFF. The full variable domain, completed using reference TRBV7-2 and TRBJ2-1, is GAGVSQSPSNKVTEKGKDVELRCDPISGHTALYWYRQSLGQGLEFLIYFQGNSAPDKSGLPSDRFSAERTGGSVSTLTIQRTQQEDSAVYLCASSLVWQGEGEQFFGPGTRLTVL.

As for this clone: The CDR3 end is not reached by the read, which stops 3 residues before it; the germline J gene fills it in. The gene calls are TRBV7-6 and TRBJ2-7, with TRBD1 identical over 9 bases. V was pared by 5 bases and J by 5 bases, with 7 bases of the junction left unmatched. CDR1 and CDR2 from the germline V gene are SGHVS and FNYEAQ. This CDR3 comprises 14 residues. Partial CDR3 DNA: TGTGCCAGCAGCCCCCGGACAGGGGTTAACGAG. It yields the protein CASSPRTGVNE. The CDR3, in full, reads CASSPRTGVNEQYF.

Regarding this clone: The read halts 3 residues ahead of the CDR3 end, with the missing end drawn from the germline J gene. The chain recombines TRBV5-1 with TRBJ2-3; TRBD2 aligns across 9 bases. The CDR3 sequence is 16 residues long. Per germline, CDR1 SGHRS and CDR2 YFSETQ. Partial CDR3 DNA: TGCGCCAGCAGCTTGGGGGTTAGCGGGGGTGAAGAGACG. Protein product: CASSLGVSGGEET. The whole CDR3 region reads CASSLGVSGGEETQYF.

About this clone: The sequence runs out 3 residues before the end of the CDR3; the remainder is reconstructed from the germline J gene. The genes are TRBV19 and TRBJ2-3; D is undetermined. The CDR3 consists of 13 residues. Germline V lookup: CDR1 LNHDA, CDR2 SQIVND (reference sequence). CDR3 bases read: TGTGCCAGTGGTTTTAGCAACCAAGAGACG. This encodes CASGFSNQET. The complete CDR3 sequence is CASGFSNQETQYF.

Worth noting for this clone: The read comes to an end 3 residues before the CDR3 does, leaving the germline J gene to fill in the end. The chain links TRBV5-1 to TRBJ2-7; D is possibly TRBD2 (6 bases). CDR1 and CDR2 (germline): SGHRS, YFSETQ. With 1 base removed from V and 6 bases from J, the gap between germline ends came to 11 bases. The CDR3 has 13 residues. CDR3 DNA (partial): TGCGCCAGCAGCTTGTTAGGGGAGGCCGAG. Translating it yields CASSLLGEAE. The complete CDR3 reads CASSLLGEAEQYF.

Remarks on this clone: The read terminates 3 residues before the CDR3 end, so the remaining end is supplied by the germline J gene. This chain links TRBV2 with TRBJ2-1; 9 bases line up with TRBD2. Germline-derived CDR1 and CDR2 are SNHLY and FYNNEI. This CDR3 has 16 amino acids. The junction had 11 bases not matched to a gene; V was cut back by 7 bases and J by 4 bases. The CDR3 reads CASTLRGGAWYNEQFF. Incomplete CDR3 DNA: TGTGCCAGCACCCTCCGCGGGGGGGCCTGGTACAATGAG.

In the case of this clone: The CDR3 extends 3 residues past the end of the read, so its final part is completed from the germline J gene. The chain uses TRBV20-1 and TRBJ1-2, with 9 nucleotides matching TRBD1. The V and J ends lost 3 bases and 4 bases, in that order; junction bases with no gene match: 6. The germline CDR1 and CDR2 sequences are DFQATT and SNEGSKA (reference sequence). This CDR3 has 14 amino acids. The CDR3 protein is CSASGQGLGYGYTF. The covered CDR3 bases are TGCAGTGCTAGTGGACAGGGGTTGGGCTATGGC.

To note about this clone: The read falls 3 residues short of the CDR3 end, and the missing part is taken from the germline J gene. The chain employs TRBV5-8 and TRBJ2-3; D gene ambiguous. The CDR3 is made up of 11 amino acids. V was pared by 4 bases and J by 8 bases, with 8 bases between. Germline-derived CDR1 and CDR2 are SGHTS and YDEGEE. The covered CDR3 bases are TGTGCCAGCAGCCCGGTTAGTACG. It specifies CASSPVST. The CDR3 in its entirety is CASSPVSTQYF.

Points on this clone: The sequenced fragment ends 3 residues before the CDR3 boundary, so the rest is inferred from the germline J gene. The rearrangement joins TRBV7-7 to TRBJ2-5; 8 positions match TRBD2. CDR1 and CDR2 from the germline V gene are SSHAT and FNYEAQ (reference sequence). V lost 5 bases and J lost 4; bases outside the gene matches: 3. This CDR3 region has 13 residues. The covered CDR3 bases are TGTGCCAGCAGCAACAGCGGGGGAGAGACC. It yields the protein CASSNSGGET. The full CDR3 protein is CASSNSGGETQYF.

Measured by frequency, this clone is medium-sized. The CDR3 is cut off 3 residues early in the read; its end comes from the germline J gene. The gene calls are TRBV7-2 and TRBJ2-4; 8 bases agree with TRBD2. Trimming cost V 5 bases and J 9 bases; bases outside gene matches: 9. The CDR3 has 14 amino acids. Germline V lookup: CDR1 SGHTA, CDR2 FQGNSA. The CDR3 spells CASSHSAGGGIQYF. The covered CDR3 bases are TGTGCCAGCAGCCACTCGGCGGGGGGCGGCATT.

Concerning this clone: The CDR3 end lies 3 residues beyond the end of the read and is filled in from the germline J gene. This same CDR3 is encoded by further DNA sequences in the sample. The rearrangement links TRBV18 to TRBJ1-3; weak D call: TRBD1 (5 bases). CDR1 is KGHSH, CDR2 LQKENI, per germline. This CDR3 region has 15 residues. Deletions cut 2 bases from V and 0 bases from J, with 8 bases between. The CDR3 protein is CASSPAGSSGNTIYF. The sequenced part of the CDR3 DNA is TGTGCCAGCTCACCAGCAGGGTCCTCTGGAAACACC. Full variable domain (outside the CDR3, taken from reference TRBV18 and TRBJ1-3): NAGVMQNPRHLVRRRGQEARLRCSPMKGHSHVYWYRQLPEEGLKFMVYLQKENIIDESGMPKERFSAEFPKEGPSILRIQQVVRGDSAAYFCASSPAGSSGNTIYFGEGSWLTVV.

As for this clone: The sequenced fragment ends 3 residues before the CDR3 boundary, so the rest is inferred from the germline J gene. The chain has TRBV7-2 and TRBJ2-2; 10 nucleotides agree with TRBD2. In germline, CDR1 is SGHTA, CDR2 FQGNSA. With V trimmed by 8 bases and J by 3 bases, 6 bases remained unmatched. The CDR3 contains 15 residues. The chain's CDR3 is CASHSGGPYTGELFF. The covered CDR3 bases are TGTGCCAGCCATAGCGGGGGGCCATACACCGGGGAG.

On this clone itself: With the read ending 3 residues before the CDR3 end, the germline J gene is used to fill in that end. The chain recombines TRBV18 with TRBJ2-7; D remains ambiguous. This CDR3 has 12 residues. The germline CDR1 and CDR2 sequences are KGHSH and LQKENI. Trimming removed 3 bases from V and 3 bases from J, with 6 bases in between. CDR3 sequence: CASSPNFYEQYF. Partial CDR3 DNA: TGTGCCAGCTCACCCAACTTCTACGAG.

Notes on this clone: The read ends 3 residues shy of where the CDR3 ends; the end is completed using the germline J gene. This chain joins TRBV2 and TRBJ1-5, with 7 bases fitting TRBD1. The CDR3 extends over 16 amino acids. V shed 6 bases, J shed 1 base, and the junction held 9 bases outside the gene matches. Germline assignment: CDR1 SNHLY and CDR2 FYNNEI. This CDR3 reads CASSAQGGRSNQPQHF. The part of the CDR3 DNA that was read is TGTGCCAGCAGCGCCCAGGGGGGTCGAAGCAATCAGCCC.

As to this clone: Coverage ceases 3 residues before the CDR3 finishes, and the germline J gene fills in the end. The chain has TRBV5-4 and TRBJ2-3; TRBD2 matches 10 bases. V shed 3 bases and J 2 bases; nucleotides not matched to a gene: 3. Looked up from germline, CDR1 is SGHNT and CDR2 is YYREEE (reference sequence). The CDR3 extends over 15 amino acids. The CDR3 loop is CASSSTSGLTDTQYF. The covered CDR3 bases are TGTGCCAGCAGCTCGACTAGCGGGCTCACAGATACG.

This clone registers medium-sized by frequency. Sequencing ends 3 residues short of the CDR3 end; the germline J gene provides the rest. The chain is built from TRBV7-2 and TRBJ1-2; 8 bases match TRBD1. The CDR3 has 15 amino acids. Germline CDR1 reads SGHTA; CDR2 reads FQGNSA. Trimming removed 4 bases from V and 2 bases from J; junction bases left unmatched: 6. CDR3 protein: CASSSSWTGNYGYTF. The covered CDR3 bases are TGTGCCAGCAGCTCCAGCTGGACAGGGAACTATGGC.

Regarding this clone: The read stops 3 residues short of the end of the CDR3; the missing end is completed from the germline J gene. The gene calls are TRBV6-2 or TRBV6-3 and TRBJ1-4; weak D call: TRBD1 (6 bases). Trimming stripped 6 bases from V and 5 bases from J, with 13 bases between. This CDR3 has 14 amino acids. CDR1 MNHEY and CDR2 SVGEGT come from the germline V gene. The CDR3 region is CASRTLQGNEKLFF. CDR3 bases read: TGTGCCAGCAGGACACTCCAGGGGAATGAAAAA.

As concerns this clone: The CDR3 end falls 3 residues outside the read, so it is completed with the germline J gene. This chain links TRBV6-2 or TRBV6-3 with TRBJ1-2; D call uncertain. Per the germline V gene, CDR1 is MNHEY and CDR2 is SVGEGT. CDR3 length equals 15 residues. The part of the CDR3 DNA that was read is TGTGCCAGCAGTTACATGGCAGGATCCTCCTACGAC. Its translation is CASSYMAGSSYD. The full CDR3 reads CASSYMAGSSYDYTF.

Turning to this clone: The read is 3 residues too short to cover the CDR3 end, so that end is filled in from the germline J gene. The gene calls are TRBV6-2 or TRBV6-3 and TRBJ2-5, with TRBD1 identical over 7 bases. From germline, CDR1 is MNHEY and CDR2 SVGEGT. This CDR3 has 17 amino acids. V lost 0 bases, J lost 3 bases, and 10 bases stayed unmatched. Partial CDR3 DNA: TGTGCCAGCAGTTACTCGTCCGCGACAGGGCATGAAGAGACC. This gives the protein CASSYSSATGHEET. The entire CDR3 protein is CASSYSSATGHEETQYF.

Details on this clone: The CDR3 end falls 3 residues outside the read, so it is completed with the germline J gene. The V gene is TRBV5-6, the J gene TRBJ2-5, with 10 positions matching TRBD2. CDR1 is SGHDT, CDR2 YYEEEE, per germline. Trimming removed 6 bases from V and 5 bases from J; junction bases left unmatched: 10. The CDR3 runs to 15 residues. CDR3 in amino acids: CASTPAGGPLETQYF. The CDR3 bases that were read are TGTGCCAGCACACCAGCGGGGGGGCCGTTGGAGACC.

As to this clone: Read data end 3 residues before the CDR3 end; the end is taken from the germline J gene. The chain has TRBV2 and TRBJ2-2; TRBD1 agrees at 9 bases. Germline V gene lookup returns CDR1 SNHLY and CDR2 FYNNEI. CDR3 length: 13 residues. The V gene end was trimmed by 6 bases and the J gene end by 6 bases; junction bases not matched to a gene: 2. The CDR3 sequence: CASRGTGPGELFF. The part of the CDR3 DNA that was read is TGTGCCAGCAGGGGGACAGGGCCCGGGGAG. The complete variable domain, with remaining parts taken from reference TRBV2 and TRBJ2-2, reads EPEVTQTPSHQVTQMGQEVILRCVPISNHLYFYWYRQILGQKVEFLVSFYNNEISEKSEIFDDQFSVERPDGSNFTLKIRSTKLEDSAMYFCASRGTGPGELFFGEGSRLTVL.

On this clone: The read comes to an end 3 residues before the CDR3 does, leaving the germline J gene to fill in the end. This sequence joins TRBV6-2 or TRBV6-3 and TRBJ2-2; 7 bases map to TRBD2. This CDR3 has 15 amino acids. Germline-derived CDR1 and CDR2 are MNHEY and SVGEGT. CDR3: CASSPSGATNEKLFF. The DNA read from the CDR3 is TGTGCCAGCAGTCCGAGCGGGGCAACTAATGAAAAG.

With respect to this clone: Read coverage stops 3 residues before the CDR3 terminus; the germline J gene supplies the remainder. The chain combines TRBV20-1 with TRBJ1-2, with no clear D. The CDR3 covers 15 residues. Germline CDR1 DFQATT, CDR2 SNEGSKA (reference sequence). Trimming took off 3 bases at V and 4 bases at J, with 18 bases between the two ends. The DNA read from the CDR3 is TGCAGTGCTAGTGTGGCGGAGGAGACCGCCTATGGC. Encoded protein: CSASVAEETAYG. In full, the CDR3 is CSASVAEETAYGYTF.

Incomplete CDR3 DNA: TGCAGTGCGAATCAGGGGAACTATGGC. This sequence encodes CSANQGNYG. The CDR3 in full is CSANQGNYGYTF. V usage is TRBV20-1 and J usage is TRBJ1-2; possibly TRBD1 for D (6 bases). Coverage ceases 3 residues before the CDR3 finishes, and the germline J gene fills in the end. The ends were cut back, 6 bases at V and 2 bases at J, with 10 bases in the middle. The V gene's germline CDR1 is DFQATT and CDR2 SNEGSKA (reference sequence). The CDR3 has 12 residues.